This record looks at one T cell receptor (beta chain) sequence and its context. Antigen: not known. The sample belongs to a study of shared clonotypes between healthy human individuals. General study points: Read depth was anticipated to influence clonotype sharing among donors. Even with large depth, rarefaction showed that sorted-subset sequencing was incomplete.

The CDR3 consists of 13 residues. Germline CDR1 LNHDA, CDR2 SQIVND (reference sequence). The V end lost 1 base, the J end lost 2 bases, and 5 bases lay between the germline ends. The data were produced by immunoSEQ multiplex PCR, yet TCRdb's version contains in-frame clones alone and is incomplete. The data contain roughly 500,000 clones, less than 96% of them seen just once; the ten biggest clones take up 0.05% to 0.07%. The healthy adult donors were HIV-negative and reported no recent acute infections or vaccinations. This TCR was sampled from a woman in her thirties in good health. Source material: naive CD4+ T cells sorted from blood. Subset: CD45RA+ positively selected. The V gene is TRBV19, the J gene TRBJ2-5; the D is unclear. The CDR3 spells CASSIARQETQYF. The CDR3 DNA reads as TGTGCCAGTAGTATAGCCAGGCAAGAGACCCAGTACTTC.